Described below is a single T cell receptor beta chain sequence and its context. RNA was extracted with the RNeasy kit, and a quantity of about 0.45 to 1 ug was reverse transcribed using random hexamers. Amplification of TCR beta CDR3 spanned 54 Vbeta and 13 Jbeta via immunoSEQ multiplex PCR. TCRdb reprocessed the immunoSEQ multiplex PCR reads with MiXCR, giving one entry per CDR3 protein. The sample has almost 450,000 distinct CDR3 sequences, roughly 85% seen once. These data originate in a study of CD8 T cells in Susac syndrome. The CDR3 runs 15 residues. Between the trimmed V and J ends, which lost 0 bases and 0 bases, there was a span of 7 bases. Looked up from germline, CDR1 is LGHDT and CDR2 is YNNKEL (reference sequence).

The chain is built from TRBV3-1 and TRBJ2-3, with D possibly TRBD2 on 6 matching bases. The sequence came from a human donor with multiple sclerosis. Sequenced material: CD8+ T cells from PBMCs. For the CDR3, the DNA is TGTGCCAGCAGCCAAGATGGGACTAGCACAGATACGCAGTATTTT. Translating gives CASSQDGTSTDTQYF.